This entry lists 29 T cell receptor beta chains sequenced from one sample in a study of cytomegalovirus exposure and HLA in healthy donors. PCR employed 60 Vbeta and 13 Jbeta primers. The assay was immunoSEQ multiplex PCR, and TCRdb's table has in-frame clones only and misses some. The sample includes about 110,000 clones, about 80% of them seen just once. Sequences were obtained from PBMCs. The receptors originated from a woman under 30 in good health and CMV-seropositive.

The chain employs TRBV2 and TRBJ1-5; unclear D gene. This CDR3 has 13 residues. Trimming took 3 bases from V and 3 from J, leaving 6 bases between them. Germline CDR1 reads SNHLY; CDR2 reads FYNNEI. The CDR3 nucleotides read TGTGCCAGCAGTGACCAGTCCAATCAGCCCCAGCATTTT. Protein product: CASSDQSNQPQHF. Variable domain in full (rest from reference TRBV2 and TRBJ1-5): EPEVTQTPSHQVTQMGQEVILRCVPISNHLYFYWYRQILGQKVEFLVSFYNNEISEKSEIFDDQFSVERPDGSNFTLKIRSTKLEDSAMYFCASSDQSNQPQHFGDGTRLSIL.

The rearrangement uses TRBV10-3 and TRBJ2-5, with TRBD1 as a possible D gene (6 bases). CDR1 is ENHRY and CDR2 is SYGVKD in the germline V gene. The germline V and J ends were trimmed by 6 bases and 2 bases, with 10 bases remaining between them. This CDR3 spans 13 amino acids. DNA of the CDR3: TGTGCCATCAGCCTTGGGACACAAGAGACCCAGTACTTC. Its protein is CAISLGTQETQYF.

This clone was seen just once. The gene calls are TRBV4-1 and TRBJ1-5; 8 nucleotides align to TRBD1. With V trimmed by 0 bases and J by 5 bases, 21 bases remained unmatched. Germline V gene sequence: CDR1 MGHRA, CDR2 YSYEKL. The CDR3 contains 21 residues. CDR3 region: CASSQDDPASETGVRDQPQHF. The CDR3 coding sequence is TGCGCCAGCAGCCAAGATGATCCCGCGTCCGAGACAGGGGTCAGAGATCAGCCCCAGCATTTT.

CDR3 in DNA: TGCGCCAGCAGCCTCCAGGGGTACACTGAAGCTTTCTTT. This codes for CASSLQGYTEAFF. The gene calls are TRBV5-1 and TRBJ1-1; weak D call: TRBD1 (6 bases). CDR3 size: 13 residues. Germline V gene sequence: CDR1 SGHRS, CDR2 YFSETQ. V was shortened by 4 bases and J by 3 bases, with 10 bases between the two germline ends.

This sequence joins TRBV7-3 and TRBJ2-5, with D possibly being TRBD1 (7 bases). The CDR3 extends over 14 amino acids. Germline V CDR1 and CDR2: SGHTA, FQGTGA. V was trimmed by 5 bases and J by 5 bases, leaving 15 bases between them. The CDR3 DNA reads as TGTGCCAGCAGCCGAGGAGGGGGCAGTGAGACCCAGTACTTC. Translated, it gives CASSRGGGSETQYF.

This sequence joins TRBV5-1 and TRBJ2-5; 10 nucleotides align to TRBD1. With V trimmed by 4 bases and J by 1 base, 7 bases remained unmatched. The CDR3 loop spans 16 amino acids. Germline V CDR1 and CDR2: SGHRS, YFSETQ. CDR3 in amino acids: CASSDWTGGGQETQYF. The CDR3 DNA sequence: TGCGCCAGCAGCGACTGGACAGGGGGTGGCCAAGAGACCCAGTACTTC.

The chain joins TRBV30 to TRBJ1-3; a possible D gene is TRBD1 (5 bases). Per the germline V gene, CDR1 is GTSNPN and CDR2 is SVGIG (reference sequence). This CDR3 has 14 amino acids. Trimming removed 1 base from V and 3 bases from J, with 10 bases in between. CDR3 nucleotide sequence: TGTGCCTGGAGTGAGGGGTTGAGTGGAAACACCATATATTTT. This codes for CAWSEGLSGNTIYF.

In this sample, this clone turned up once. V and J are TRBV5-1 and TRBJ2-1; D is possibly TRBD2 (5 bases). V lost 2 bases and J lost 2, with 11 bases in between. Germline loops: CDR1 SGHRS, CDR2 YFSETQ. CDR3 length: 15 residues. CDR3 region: CASSFAGSTYNEQFF. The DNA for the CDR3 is TGCGCCAGCAGCTTTGCGGGCAGCACCTACAATGAGCAGTTCTTC.

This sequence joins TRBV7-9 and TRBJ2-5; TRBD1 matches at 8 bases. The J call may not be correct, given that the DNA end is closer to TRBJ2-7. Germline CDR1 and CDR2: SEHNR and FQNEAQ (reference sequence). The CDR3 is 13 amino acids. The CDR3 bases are TGTGCCACCCGAGGGACAGGCCTCTACGAGCAGTACTTC. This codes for CATRGTGLYEQYF.

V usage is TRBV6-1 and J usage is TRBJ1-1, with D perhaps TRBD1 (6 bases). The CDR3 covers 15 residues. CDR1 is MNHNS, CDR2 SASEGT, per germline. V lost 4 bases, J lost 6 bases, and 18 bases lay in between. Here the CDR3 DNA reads TGTGCCAGCAGTGCTTTGGGGGGGGCACGATCTGAAGCTTTCTTT. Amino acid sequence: CASSALGGARSEAFF.

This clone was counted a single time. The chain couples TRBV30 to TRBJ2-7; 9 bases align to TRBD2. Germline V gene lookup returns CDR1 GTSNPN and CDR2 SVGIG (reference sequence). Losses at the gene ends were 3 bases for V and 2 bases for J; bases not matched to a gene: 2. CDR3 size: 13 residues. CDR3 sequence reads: CAWSAGGPYEQYF. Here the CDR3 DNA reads TGTGCCTGGAGCGCGGGAGGGCCCTACGAGCAGTACTTC.

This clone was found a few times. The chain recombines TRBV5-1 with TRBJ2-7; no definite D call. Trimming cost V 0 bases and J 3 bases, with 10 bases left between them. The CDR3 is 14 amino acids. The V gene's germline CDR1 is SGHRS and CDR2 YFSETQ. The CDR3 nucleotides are TGCGCCAGCAGCTTGGCGGCGGAGCTCTACGAGCAGTACTTC. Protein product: CASSLAAELYEQYF. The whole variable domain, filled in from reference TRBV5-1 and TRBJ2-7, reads KAGVTQTPRYLIKTRGQQVTLSCSPISGHRSVSWYQQTPGQGLQFLFEYFSETQRNKGNFPGRFSGRQFSNSRSEMNVSTLELGDSALYLCASSLAAELYEQYFGPGTRLTVT.

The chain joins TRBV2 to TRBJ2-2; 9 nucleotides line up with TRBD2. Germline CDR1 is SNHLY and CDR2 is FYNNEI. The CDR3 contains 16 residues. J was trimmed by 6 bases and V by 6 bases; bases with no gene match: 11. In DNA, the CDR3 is TGTGCCAGCAGCCGCCAAACTAGCGGGTGGTCCGGGGAGCTGTTTTTT. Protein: CASSRQTSGWSGELFF.

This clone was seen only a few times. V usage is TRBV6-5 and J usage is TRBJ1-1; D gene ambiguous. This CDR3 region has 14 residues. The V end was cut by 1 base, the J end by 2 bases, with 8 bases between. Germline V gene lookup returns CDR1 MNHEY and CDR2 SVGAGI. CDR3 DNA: TGTGCCAGCAGTTACTTTCCCCTCAACACTGAAGCTTTCTTT. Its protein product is CASSYFPLNTEAFF.

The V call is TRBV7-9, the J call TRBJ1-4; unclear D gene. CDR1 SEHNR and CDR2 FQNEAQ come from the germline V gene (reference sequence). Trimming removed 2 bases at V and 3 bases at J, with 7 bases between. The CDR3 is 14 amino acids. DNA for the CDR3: TGTGCCAGCAGCTTAAGCCAGGCTAATGAAAAACTGTTTTTT. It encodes CASSLSQANEKLFF. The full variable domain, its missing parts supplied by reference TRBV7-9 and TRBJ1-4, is DTGVSQNPRHKITKRGQNVTFRCDPISEHNRLYWYRQTLGQGPEFLTYFQNEAQLEKSRLLSDRFSAERPKGSFSTLEIQRTEQGDSAMYLCASSLSQANEKLFFGSGTQLSVL.

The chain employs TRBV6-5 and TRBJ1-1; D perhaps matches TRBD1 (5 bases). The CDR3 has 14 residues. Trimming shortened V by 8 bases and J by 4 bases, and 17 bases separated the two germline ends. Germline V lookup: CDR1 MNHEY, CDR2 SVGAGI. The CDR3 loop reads CASGRGVLSTEAFF. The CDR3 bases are TGTGCCAGCGGTCGGGGGGTACTAAGCACTGAAGCTTTCTTT.

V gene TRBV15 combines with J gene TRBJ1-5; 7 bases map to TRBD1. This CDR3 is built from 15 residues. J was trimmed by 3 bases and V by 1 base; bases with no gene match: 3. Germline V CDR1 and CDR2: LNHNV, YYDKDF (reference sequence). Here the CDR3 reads CATSRGQGNNQPQHF. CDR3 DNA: TGTGCCACCAGCAGAGGACAGGGAAACAATCAGCCCCAGCATTTT.

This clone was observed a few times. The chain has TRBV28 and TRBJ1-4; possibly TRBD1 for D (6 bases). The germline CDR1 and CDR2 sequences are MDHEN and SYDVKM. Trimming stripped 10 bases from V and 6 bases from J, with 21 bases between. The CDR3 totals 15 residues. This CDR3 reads CAIGGQSSGDEKLFF. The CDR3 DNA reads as TGTGCCATCGGGGGGCAGTCGTCGGGAGATGAAAAACTGTTTTTT.

This CDR3 is CASSQNRGAYEQYF. The CDR3 nucleotides are TGTGCCAGCAGCCAGAACAGGGGGGCCTACGAGCAGTACTTC. This chain joins TRBV14 and TRBJ2-7; 8 bases align to TRBD1. Trimming cost V 3 bases and J 2 bases; bases outside gene matches: 3. The CDR3 covers 14 residues. Germline lookup yields CDR1 SGHDN and CDR2 FVKESK.

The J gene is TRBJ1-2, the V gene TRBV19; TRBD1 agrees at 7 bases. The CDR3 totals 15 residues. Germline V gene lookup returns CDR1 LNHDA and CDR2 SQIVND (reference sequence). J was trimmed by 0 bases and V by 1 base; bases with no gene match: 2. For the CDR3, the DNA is TGTGCCAGTAGTATAGCGACAGGGCCTAACTATGGCTACACCTTC. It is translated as CASSIATGPNYGYTF. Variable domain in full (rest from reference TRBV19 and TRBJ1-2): DGGITQSPKYLFRKEGQNVTLSCEQNLNHDAMYWYRQDPGQGLRLIYYSQIVNDFQKGDIAEGYSVSREKKESFPLTVTSAQKNPTAFYLCASSIATGPNYGYTFGSGTRLTVV.

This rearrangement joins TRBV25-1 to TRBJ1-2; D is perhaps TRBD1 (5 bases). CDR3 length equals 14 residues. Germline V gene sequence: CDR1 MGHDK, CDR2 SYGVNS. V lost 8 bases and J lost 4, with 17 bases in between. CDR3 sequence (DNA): TGTGCCAGCCAAGGACAAGTTAGCTTCTATGGCTACACCTTC. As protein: CASQGQVSFYGYTF.

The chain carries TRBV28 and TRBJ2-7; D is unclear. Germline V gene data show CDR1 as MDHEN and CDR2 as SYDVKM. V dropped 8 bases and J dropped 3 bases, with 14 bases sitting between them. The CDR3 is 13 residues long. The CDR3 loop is CASPHTSVYEQYF. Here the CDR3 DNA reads TGTGCCAGCCCCCATACCAGCGTCTACGAGCAGTACTTC.

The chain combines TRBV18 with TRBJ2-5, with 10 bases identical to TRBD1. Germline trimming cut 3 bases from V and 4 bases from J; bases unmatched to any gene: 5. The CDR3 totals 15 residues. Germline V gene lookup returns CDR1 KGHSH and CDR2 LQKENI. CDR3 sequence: CASSPPTGGRETQYF. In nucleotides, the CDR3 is TGTGCCAGCTCACCTCCGACAGGGGGCAGAGAGACCCAGTACTTC.

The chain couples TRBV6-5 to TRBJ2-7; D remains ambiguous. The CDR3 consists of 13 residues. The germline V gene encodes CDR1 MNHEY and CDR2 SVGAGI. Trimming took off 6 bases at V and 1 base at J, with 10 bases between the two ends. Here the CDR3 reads CASSRSGSYEQYF. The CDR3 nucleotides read TGTGCCAGCAGCCGTTCCGGGTCCTACGAGCAGTACTTC.

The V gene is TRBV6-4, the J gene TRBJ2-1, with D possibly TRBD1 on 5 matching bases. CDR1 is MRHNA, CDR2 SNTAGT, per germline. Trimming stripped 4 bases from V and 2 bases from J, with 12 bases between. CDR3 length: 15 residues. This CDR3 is CASSVDSLPYNEQFF. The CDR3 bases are TGTGCCAGCAGTGTTGACAGCCTACCCTACAATGAGCAGTTCTTC.

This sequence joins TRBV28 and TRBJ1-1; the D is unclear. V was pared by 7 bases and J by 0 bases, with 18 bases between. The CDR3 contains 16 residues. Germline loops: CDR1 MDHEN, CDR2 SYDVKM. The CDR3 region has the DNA TGTGCCAGCACCCCCAAGGGAGGAGGCTTGAACACTGAAGCTTTCTTT. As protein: CASTPKGGGLNTEAFF.

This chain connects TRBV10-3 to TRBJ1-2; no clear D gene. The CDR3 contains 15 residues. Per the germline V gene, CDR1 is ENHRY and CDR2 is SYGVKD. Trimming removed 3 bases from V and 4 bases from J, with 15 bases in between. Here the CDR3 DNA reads TGTGCCATCAGTGACTCCTCCCGCACGGGCTATGGCTACACCTTC. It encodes CAISDSSRTGYGYTF.

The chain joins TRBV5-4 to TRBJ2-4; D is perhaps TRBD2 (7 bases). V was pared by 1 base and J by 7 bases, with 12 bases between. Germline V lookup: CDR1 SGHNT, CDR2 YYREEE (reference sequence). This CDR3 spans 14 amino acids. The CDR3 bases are TGTGCCAGCAGCTTGAAGGGGGGAGGGAACATTCAGTACTTC. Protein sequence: CASSLKGGGNIQYF.

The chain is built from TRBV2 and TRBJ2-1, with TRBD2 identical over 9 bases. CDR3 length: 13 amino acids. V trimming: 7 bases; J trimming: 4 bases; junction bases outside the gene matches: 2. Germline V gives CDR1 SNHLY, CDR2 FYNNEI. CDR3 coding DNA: TGTGCCAGCAACCTAGCGGGATACAATGAGCAGTTCTTC. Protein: CASNLAGYNEQFF.